Reported below is one TCR beta chain. Trimming removed 5 bases from V and 0 bases from J, with 9 bases in between. The V gene's germline CDR1 is LNHDA and CDR2 SQIVND (reference sequence). This CDR3 is 14 amino acids long. This sample was included in a study of T-cell memory formation after mild COVID-19. Each CDR3 protein is one row after TCRdb ran MiXCR on the 5' RACE reads. The table records about 82,000 distinct CDR3 sequences, more than 12% of them present only once. The gene calls are TRBV19 and TRBJ2-3; D gene ambiguous. The sequence was collected from a man aged 18 to 35 who had mild COVID-19 (a few samples of this study predate the infection). Cell type and time point are not known. The sequenced sample consisted of PBMCs or a T cell subset sorted from them (not recorded which). The CDR3 reads CASSFLDSTDTQYF. The CDR3 DNA reads as TGTGCCAGTAGTTTTTTGGACAGCACAGATACGCAGTATTTT.